The source of this TCR beta chain is a study of shared clonotypes between healthy human individuals. Study-level information: The study drew on a couple of women and a few men aged 18 to 49 as donors.

Donors, healthy HIV-negative adults, lacked recent acute infections or vaccinations. The study separated CD4+ cells into CD45RA+ naive and CD45RA-negative memory subsets. In the sorted-subset replicate PCRs, approximately 200 ng DNA, 25,000 to 35,000 T cell genomes, was used. Generated by immunoSEQ multiplex PCR, the TCRdb table keeps only in-frame clones and is missing some. The sample includes about 2.3 million clones, 92% of them seen just once. Germline CDR1 and CDR2: MDHEN and SYDVKM. The CDR3 runs 12 residues. Deletions cut 5 bases from V and 4 bases from J, with 7 bases between. This sequence joins TRBV28 and TRBJ2-3; possibly TRBD2 for D (6 bases). This TCR was recovered from a man aged 18 to 30 in good health. Some clones in this sample may be carry-over from other donors' samples. The sample was naive CD4+ T cells from PBMCs. Described subset: CD45RA+ positively selected. CDR3 sequence: CASSRRADTQYF. In DNA form, the CDR3 reads TGTGCCAGCAGTCGGAGGGCAGATACGCAGTATTTT.